A selection of T cell receptor beta chains follows, all from one sample in a study of shared clonotypes between healthy human individuals. Clones were sequenced by immunoSEQ multiplex PCR, and TCRdb holds only the in-frame ones, with some missing. The sample records approximately 2.5 million clones, 90% to 95% being singletons. The sequenced material came from naive CD4+ T cells from PBMCs. The receptors were sampled from a young man in good health. Some clones in this sample may be carry-over from other donors' samples. Each CDR3 is given with its conserved first and last residue. A D gene is named only where the DNA matches it firmly. The size entry is marked missing in some rows and otherwise reads once, few, many or a size class.

d_call clone_size j_call v_call cdr3_aa cdr3_nt
TRBD1 - TRBJ1-1 TRBV5-1 CASSVLGTGSEAFF TGCGCCAGCAGCGTGCTAGGGACAGGATCTGAAGCTTTCTTT
TRBD2 - TRBJ2-3 TRBV5-6 CASNLAGVPSRADTQYF TGTGCCAGCAACCTAGCGGGAGTCCCCTCAAGGGCAGATACGCAGTATTTT
- - TRBJ1-1 TRBV5-1 CASSLGRPNTEAFF TGCGCCAGCAGCTTGGGGCGGCCGAACACTGAAGCTTTCTTT
- - TRBJ2-1 TRBV28 CASSQYRDWLSSYNEQFF TGTGCCAGCAGTCAGTACCGGGACTGGTTAAGCTCCTACAATGAGCAGTTCTTC
- - TRBJ1-2 TRBV6-1 CASAPQAVRGYTF TGTGCCAGCGCTCCACAAGCCGTGAGGGGCTACACCTTC
TRBD2 - TRBJ2-7 TRBV28 CASSSSGAPEAYEQYF TGTGCCAGCAGTTCTAGCGGGGCCCCGGAGGCCTACGAGCAGTACTTC
TRBD2 - TRBJ2-1 TRBV10-2 CASSTGGSYNEQFF TGCGCCAGCAGTACGGGGGGCTCCTACAATGAGCAGTTCTTC
TRBD2 - TRBJ2-5 TRBV6-5 CASRRLAAEETQYF TGTGCCAGCAGGAGACTAGCGGCTGAAGAGACCCAGTACTTC
- - TRBJ2-1 TRBV27 CASSLYRVGPVEQFF TGTGCCAGCAGTTTATACAGGGTGGGCCCGGTTGAGCAGTTCTTC
- - TRBJ2-1 TRBV28 CATHPRGSYNEQFF TGTGCCACCCACCCACGGGGCTCCTACAATGAGCAGTTCTTC
TRBD1 - TRBJ2-7 TRBV19 CASSTVQGQFYEQYF TGTGCCAGTAGTACGGTTCAGGGACAGTTTTACGAGCAGTACTTC
TRBD1 - TRBJ2-1 TRBV5-1 CASSLDRGHYNEQFF TGCGCCAGCAGCTTGGACAGGGGGCACTACAATGAGCAGTTCTTC
- - TRBJ1-1 TRBV5-1 CASSLRTDVNTEAFF TGCGCCAGCAGCCTCCGGACGGACGTGAACACTGAAGCTTTCTTT
- - TRBJ2-7 TRBV7-5 CVRSSTPSGSDEQYF TGTGTCAGAAGCTCTACCCCTAGCGGGAGCGACGAGCAGTACTTC
TRBD1 - TRBJ2-1 TRBV5-1 CASSFGTGGRNEQFF TGCGCCAGCAGCTTCGGGACAGGGGGCCGGAATGAGCAGTTCTTC
- - TRBJ2-7 TRBV10-3 CAISESEGITWQYF TGTGCCATCAGTGAGTCAGAAGGGATTACCTGGCAGTACTTC
TRBD1 - TRBJ1-2 TRBV7-2 CASSFYRGANYGYTF TGTGCCAGCAGCTTTTACAGGGGAGCCAACTATGGCTACACCTTC
- - TRBJ2-5 TRBV30 CASSFLYQETQYF TGTGCCTCTAGTTTCCTTTACCAAGAGACCCAGTACTTC
- - TRBJ2-5 TRBV2 CASSEGLYSQETQYF TGTGCCAGCAGTGAGGGGCTTTACTCCCAAGAGACCCAGTACTTC
- - TRBJ2-2 TRBV7-9 CAAHGASNTGELFF TGTGCCGCCCACGGGGCGTCGAACACCGGGGAGCTGTTTTTT
TRBD1 - TRBJ1-1 TRBV19 CASTGQGAMNTEAFF TGTGCCAGTACTGGACAGGGAGCCATGAACACTGAAGCTTTCTTT
TRBD2 - TRBJ2-1 TRBV18 CASSPPSGRSSNEQFF TGTGCCAGCTCACCACCGAGCGGGAGGTCTTCTAATGAGCAGTTCTTC
- - TRBJ2-3 TRBV28 CASSLSAGTPPDTQYF TGTGCCAGCAGTTTATCGGCGGGAACCCCCCCAGATACGCAGTATTTT
- - TRBJ2-5 TRBV28 CASSPGLAKETQYF TGTGCCAGCAGCCCGGGACTCGCTAAGGAGACCCAGTACTTC
TRBD1 - TRBJ2-5 TRBV5-1 CASSSPDREETQYF TGCGCCAGCAGCTCCCCGGACAGGGAGGAGACCCAGTACTTC
- once TRBJ2-7 TRBV15 CATSRDVDSRYEQYF TGTGCCACCAGCAGAGATGTGGACTCTCGATACGAGCAGTACTTC
TRBD2 - TRBJ2-5 TRBV9 CASSPQGGDRETQYF TGTGCCAGCAGCCCCCAGGGAGGGGACCGAGAGACCCAGTACTTC
TRBD2 - TRBJ2-3 TRBV19 CASSASAGADTQYF TGTGCCAGTAGTGCTAGCGCGGGGGCAGATACGCAGTATTTT
TRBD1 - TRBJ2-7 TRBV18 CASSPPTGQQQYF TGTGCCAGCTCACCACCTACGGGACAGCAGCAGTACTTC
- - TRBJ1-2 TRBV6-1 CASSPGNYGYTF TGTGCCAGCAGTCCCGGGAACTATGGCTACACCTTC
- - TRBJ2-3 TRBV5-6 CASSLAGIGSTDTQYF TGTGCCAGCAGCTTGGCGGGGATTGGGAGCACAGATACGCAGTATTTT
TRBD2 - TRBJ2-5 TRBV4-1 CASSQSLGGRGQETQYF TGCGCCAGCAGCCAATCTTTGGGCGGGAGGGGCCAAGAGACCCAGTACTTC
TRBD1 - TRBJ1-5 TRBV28 CASSLDQPSRGYQPQHF TGTGCCAGCAGTTTGGATCAACCTTCCAGGGGGTACCAGCCCCAGCATTTT
- - TRBJ2-5 TRBV2 CASSGGRGYQETQYF TGTGCCAGCAGTGGGGGCAGGGGCTACCAAGAGACCCAGTACTTC
- - TRBJ1-2 TRBV19 CASHRGRGYTF TGTGCCAGCCATCGGGGTCGGGGCTACACCTTC
TRBD1 - TRBJ1-3 TRBV30 CAWGTGVVPGNTIYF TGTGCCTGGGGGACAGGGGTCGTCCCTGGAAACACCATATATTTT
TRBD1 - TRBJ1-2 TRBV28 CASSGDRYGYTF TGTGCCAGCAGTGGGGACAGATATGGCTACACCTTC
- - TRBJ1-2 TRBV28 CASSPETTGYYGYTF TGTGCCAGCAGTCCGGAAACGACAGGATACTATGGCTACACCTTC
TRBD2 - TRBJ2-2 TRBV7-3 CASSLRGLAGGELFF TGTGCCAGCAGCTTACGGGGACTAGCGGGCGGGGAGCTGTTTTTT
TRBD1 - TRBJ1-4 TRBV5-5 CASSFGFRQGAEDEKLFF TGTGCCAGCAGCTTTGGTTTTCGGCAGGGGGCCGAGGATGAAAAACTGTTTTTT
- - TRBJ2-3 TRBV5-8 CASSGGTAYISDTQYF TGTGCCAGCAGCGGAGGGACAGCTTATATATCAGATACGCAGTATTTT
TRBD2 - TRBJ2-5 TRBV11-3 CASSPGTSGRAPETQYF TGTGCCAGCAGCCCAGGGACTAGCGGGAGGGCCCCGGAGACCCAGTACTTC